The present entry profiles one T cell receptor beta chain with its context. Between the trimmed V and J ends, which lost 3 bases and 9 bases, there was a span of 11 bases. Looked up from germline, CDR1 is DFQATT and CDR2 is SNEGSKA (reference sequence). The CDR3 has 11 amino acids. This sample stems from a study of blood T cell repertoires in COVID-19. Assay used: immunoSEQ multiplex PCR; TCRdb lists only in-frame clones, some missing. The repertoire holds 300,000 to 450,000 clones, with roughly 86% as singletons. Ages ranged from about 18 to 89 years, with residence in fewer than 25 US areas. The chain employs TRBV20-1 and TRBJ1-1, with D tentatively TRBD1 (6 bases). The specimen was PBMCs or T cells enriched from blood (not recorded which). The sequence was collected from a man aged 25 to 45 who had recovered from COVID-19. Here the CDR3 DNA reads TGCAGTGCTAGTGGACAGAGTAAAGCTTTCTTT. Translating it yields CSASGQSKAFF.